Listed below are T cell receptor beta chains from one sample, sequenced in a study of T cells expressing NK-cell markers. TCRdb re-called the 5' RACE reads, yielding one record per CDR3 amino acid sequence without DNA. The table for this sample gives roughly 390,000 distinct CDR3 sequences. The source material was blood T cells: a sorted CD56 or NKG2C T cell subset, CD4+ or CD8+ T cells, or bulk PBMC T cells (not recorded which). These receptor sequences come from a woman in her forties or fifties in good health. Both conserved end residues are part of each CDR3.

CDR3aa: CASSFAGVGTGELFF
len: 15
v_gene: TRBV12-3/TRBV12-4
j_gene: TRBJ2-2

CDR3aa: CASSPNTKNIQYF
len: 13
v_gene: TRBV11-3
j_gene: TRBJ2-4

CDR3aa: CASSKDGTQPQHF
len: 13
v_gene: TRBV21-1
j_gene: TRBJ1-5

CDR3aa: CASRKAGVGEETQYF
len: 15
v_gene: TRBV12-3/TRBV12-4
j_gene: TRBJ2-5

CDR3aa: CASVEAGYGYTF
len: 12
v_gene: TRBV19
j_gene: TRBJ1-2

CDR3aa: CSATPGGPGEQFF
len: 13
v_gene: TRBV20-1
j_gene: TRBJ2-1

CDR3aa: CASRVPGQGIEQFF
len: 14
v_gene: TRBV6-5
j_gene: TRBJ2-1

CDR3aa: CSVIWGDTQYF
len: 11
v_gene: TRBV29-1
j_gene: TRBJ2-3

CDR3aa: CASSSPTGLASNNEQFF
len: 17
v_gene: TRBV11-3
j_gene: TRBJ2-1

CDR3aa: CASSLTGSDYGYTF
len: 14
v_gene: TRBV12-3/TRBV12-4
j_gene: TRBJ1-2

CDR3aa: CASSPRRQGGHHQPQHF
len: 17
v_gene: TRBV12-3/TRBV12-4
j_gene: TRBJ1-5

CDR3aa: CASSPSGLPPVGEQFF
len: 16
v_gene: TRBV5-1
j_gene: TRBJ2-1

CDR3aa: CAIGVGTSPANEQFF
len: 15
v_gene: TRBV10-3
j_gene: TRBJ2-1

CDR3aa: CSVGGGSKPGELFF
len: 14
v_gene: TRBV29-1
j_gene: TRBJ2-2

CDR3aa: CASSLVNPGSGGYNEQFF
len: 18
v_gene: TRBV12-3/TRBV12-4
j_gene: TRBJ2-1

CDR3aa: CASSLEEEKFF
len: 11
v_gene: TRBV5-1
j_gene: TRBJ2-1

CDR3aa: CSVRQGGSETQYF
len: 13
v_gene: TRBV29-1
j_gene: TRBJ2-5

CDR3aa: CASNGEAGRLFF
len: 12
v_gene: TRBV2
j_gene: TRBJ2-2

CDR3aa: CASGQGNNEQFF
len: 12
v_gene: TRBV5-1
j_gene: TRBJ2-1

CDR3aa: CSARAAGTTYNEQFF
len: 15
v_gene: TRBV20-1
j_gene: TRBJ2-1

CDR3aa: CASSVGTGGWDTEAFF
len: 16
v_gene: TRBV9
j_gene: TRBJ1-1

CDR3aa: CASSEWAGSNYGYTF
len: 15
v_gene: TRBV25-1
j_gene: TRBJ1-2

CDR3aa: CASSLEKDRAEKLFF
len: 15
v_gene: TRBV7-8
j_gene: TRBJ1-4

CDR3aa: CSASTGPSSYEQYF
len: 14
v_gene: TRBV29-1
j_gene: TRBJ2-7

CDR3aa: CASTSTSGSLHTQYF
len: 15
v_gene: TRBV5-1
j_gene: TRBJ2-3

CDR3aa: CASSYFEGLAGSYNEQFF
len: 18
v_gene: TRBV6-5
j_gene: TRBJ2-1

CDR3aa: CASSLRGETQYF
len: 12
v_gene: TRBV5-1
j_gene: TRBJ2-5

CDR3aa: CASSHGGRGYNEQFF
len: 15
v_gene: TRBV3-1
j_gene: TRBJ2-1

CDR3aa: CSARDTSGESYNEQFF
len: 16
v_gene: TRBV20-1
j_gene: TRBJ2-1

CDR3aa: CASSIKGGSPLHF
len: 13
v_gene: TRBV5-1
j_gene: TRBJ1-6

CDR3aa: CASSYGDRVEQYF
len: 13
v_gene: TRBV6-5
j_gene: TRBJ2-7

CDR3aa: CSANDRARSGANVLTF
len: 16
v_gene: TRBV20-1
j_gene: TRBJ2-6

CDR3aa: CASSPALAGDPDTQYF
len: 16
v_gene: TRBV5-1
j_gene: TRBJ2-3

CDR3aa: CASSKGGSTDTQYF
len: 14
v_gene: TRBV5-1
j_gene: TRBJ2-3

CDR3aa: CSARVAGVRRDTQYF
len: 15
v_gene: TRBV20-1
j_gene: TRBJ2-3

CDR3aa: CASSPDFTDTQYF
len: 13
v_gene: TRBV5-1
j_gene: TRBJ2-3

CDR3aa: CASREEITSQETQYF
len: 15
v_gene: TRBV12-3/TRBV12-4
j_gene: TRBJ2-5

CDR3aa: CASSADRGFLNEQFF
len: 15
v_gene: TRBV25-1
j_gene: TRBJ2-1

CDR3aa: CASSPERQRPYNEQFF
len: 16
v_gene: TRBV11-2
j_gene: TRBJ2-1

CDR3aa: CSARGPSQETQYF
len: 13
v_gene: TRBV20-1
j_gene: TRBJ2-5

CDR3aa: CATSRQGIFVELFF
len: 14
v_gene: TRBV15
j_gene: TRBJ2-2

CDR3aa: CASSLEAGGNTDTQYF
len: 16
v_gene: TRBV12-3/TRBV12-4
j_gene: TRBJ2-3

CDR3aa: CASSVAEGYSGNTIYF
len: 16
v_gene: TRBV9
j_gene: TRBJ1-3

CDR3aa: CATQGTLGRVEQFF
len: 14
v_gene: TRBV24-1
j_gene: TRBJ2-1

CDR3aa: CATSESKRSVETQYF
len: 15
v_gene: TRBV24-1
j_gene: TRBJ2-5

CDR3aa: CASGTGAYEQYF
len: 12
v_gene: TRBV5-1
j_gene: TRBJ2-7

CDR3aa: CASGGGFFYQPQHF
len: 14
v_gene: TRBV12-3/TRBV12-4
j_gene: TRBJ1-5

CDR3aa: CASSYLRGGRAGTSTDTQYF
len: 20
v_gene: TRBV6-6
j_gene: TRBJ2-3

CDR3aa: CASNKPGQETQYF
len: 13
v_gene: TRBV27
j_gene: TRBJ2-5

CDR3aa: CAGGQGPYGELFF
len: 13
v_gene: TRBV27
j_gene: TRBJ2-2

CDR3aa: CASSRRPIPRQETQYF
len: 16
v_gene: TRBV5-6
j_gene: TRBJ2-5

CDR3aa: CASSLPTGVGYTF
len: 13
v_gene: TRBV7-8
j_gene: TRBJ1-2

CDR3aa: CASSQDRAGGSNEQFF
len: 16
v_gene: TRBV4-1
j_gene: TRBJ2-1

CDR3aa: CATSRSPAFNEKLFF
len: 15
v_gene: TRBV15
j_gene: TRBJ1-4